Below, 30 T cell receptor beta chains from the same sample are listed, as sequenced in a study of blood T cells in healthy people across ages. The authors ran a second PCR of about 7 to 12 cycles using a sample-barcoded 5' primer and a J-beta primer mix. TCRdb re-analysed the 5' RACE reads in MiXCR, keeping a single row per CDR3 protein. In the table there are roughly 500,000 distinct CDR3 sequences, 27% of which are singletons. The material sequenced was blood. The receptors originated from a woman between 70 and 85 years old in good health.

The sample holds a few counts of this clonotype. This chain joins TRBV6-5 and TRBJ2-3; 7 positions agree with TRBD2. Germline lookup yields CDR1 MNHEY and CDR2 SVGAGI. The CDR3 consists of 15 residues. The J segment lost 3 bases and the V segment lost 5 bases, leaving 8 bases of the junction unmatched. The CDR3 region is CASSREVGRTDTQYF. CDR3 DNA: TGTGCCAGCAGTCGGGAGGTGGGGCGGACAGATACGCAGTATTTT.

This clonotype was seen ten or more times. The V gene is TRBV19, the J gene TRBJ2-7; TRBD1 is a possible D gene (6 bases). CDR3 length: 14 amino acids. CDR1 is LNHDA, CDR2 SQIVND, per germline (reference sequence). Trimming took off 6 bases at V and 0 bases at J, with 12 bases between the two ends. Written as DNA, the CDR3 is TGTGCCAGTAGCCATCGGGGACACTCCTACGAGCAGTACTTC. Amino acid sequence: CASSHRGHSYEQYF.

This clonotype was seen ten or more times. V and J are TRBV4-2 and TRBJ2-5; 9 bases match TRBD2. The CDR3 is made up of 17 amino acids. The ends lost 1 base at V and 2 bases at J; junction bases unmatched: 8. Germline V gives CDR1 LGHNA, CDR2 YNFKEQ. The CDR3 DNA is TGTGCCAGCAGCCAAGCGCTAGCGGGGACCGTACAAGAGACCCAGTACTTC. Translation: CASSQALAGTVQETQYF.

This chain joins TRBV7-9 and TRBJ1-2, with D unclear. Germline loops: CDR1 SEHNR, CDR2 FQNEAQ (reference sequence). V lost 4 bases, J lost 5 bases, and 14 bases lay in between. The CDR3 contains 14 residues. The CDR3 DNA is TGTGCCAGCAGCTCCACCGCCCTAGGATATGGCTACACCTTC. Amino acids: CASSSTALGYGYTF.

The table lists this clonotype with a few counts. J is TRBJ2-3 and V is TRBV12-5, with 9 positions matching TRBD2. This CDR3 spans 15 amino acids. The trim removed 5 bases at V and 2 bases at J, leaving 5 bases unmatched. Germline lookup yields CDR1 LGHNT and CDR2 FRNRAP. The DNA for the CDR3 is TGTGCTAGTGGTCTACGCGGGGGGGCCACAGATACGCAGTATTTT. Translation gives CASGLRGGATDTQYF.

The rearrangement uses TRBV5-1 and TRBJ2-5, with TRBD1 matching over 8 bases. TRBJ2-1 matches the DNA end more closely, so the J call is doubtful. Germline lookup yields CDR1 SGHRS and CDR2 YFSETQ. The CDR3 has 13 residues. CDR3 residues: CASGLNRGYEQFF. In nucleotides, the CDR3 is TGCGCCAGCGGTCTTAACAGGGGGTATGAGCAGTTCTTC.

This clonotype was picked up a small number of times. V usage is TRBV5-1 and J usage is TRBJ2-3; no reliable D call. Trimming removed 4 bases at V and 5 bases at J, with 11 bases between. The CDR3 runs to 13 residues. Germline V gives CDR1 SGHRS, CDR2 YFSETQ. CDR3 loop: CASSPLSGDTQYF. DNA for the CDR3: TGCGCCAGCAGCCCCCTATCGGGAGATACGCAGTATTTT.

V and J are TRBV18 and TRBJ2-7; TRBD1 or TRBD2 may be the D gene (6 bases each). Trimming pared 4 bases from V and 2 bases from J, leaving 12 bases between. The germline V gene encodes CDR1 KGHSH and CDR2 LQKENI. This CDR3 has 14 residues. The CDR3 loop reads CASSREGGPYEQYF. The CDR3 DNA follows: TGTGCCAGCTCACGTGAGGGGGGCCCCTACGAGCAGTACTTC. Variable domain in full (rest from reference TRBV18 and TRBJ2-7): NAGVMQNPRHLVRRRGQEARLRCSPMKGHSHVYWYRQLPEEGLKFMVYLQKENIIDESGMPKERFSAEFPKEGPSILRIQQVVRGDSAAYFCASSREGGPYEQYFGPGTRLTVT.

This clonotype was seen only a few times. The rearrangement links TRBV7-2 to TRBJ2-5; tentative D call: TRBD1 (6 bases). Germline V lookup: CDR1 SGHTA, CDR2 FQGNSA. The CDR3 covers 13 residues. V shed 5 bases and J shed 5 bases, with 12 bases lying between them. CDR3 in DNA: TGTGCCAGCAGCCCAGGGGTTTGGGAGACCCAGTACTTC. It translates to CASSPGVWETQYF.

This clonotype was picked up a small number of times. This chain links TRBV29-1 with TRBJ2-7; D remains unclear. Trimming shortened V by 2 bases and J by 3 bases, and 5 bases separated the two germline ends. Germline V gives CDR1 SQVTM, CDR2 ANQGSEA. The CDR3 covers 11 residues. Here the CDR3 DNA reads TGCAGCGTTGAATTGTTCTACGAGCAGTACTTC. Its protein is CSVELFYEQYF.

V usage is TRBV29-1 and J usage is TRBJ2-3; 11 bases are shared with TRBD2. With 7 bases clipped from V and 0 bases from J, the junction kept 6 bases outside the gene matches. CDR1 SQVTM and CDR2 ANQGSEA come from the germline V gene. This CDR3 is 15 amino acids long. The CDR3 sequence is CSESGTSGSTDTQYF. In DNA, the CDR3 is TGCAGCGAGTCCGGGACTAGCGGAAGCACAGATACGCAGTATTTT.

CDR3 sequence reads: CASSVENEKLFF. The CDR3 nucleotides read TGTGCCAGCAGTGTCGAAAATGAAAAACTGTTTTTT. The V call is TRBV2, the J call TRBJ1-4; no clear D gene. Germline values: CDR1 SNHLY, CDR2 FYNNEI. The CDR3 length is 12 residues. The V end lost 4 bases, the J end lost 5 bases, and 5 bases lay between the germline ends.

The J gene is TRBJ2-3, the V gene TRBV6-6; 8 bases are a match to TRBD1. Germline V gene lookup returns CDR1 MNHNY and CDR2 SVGAGI (reference sequence). After removal of 2 bases from V and 0 bases from J, the junction contained 1 base not matched to a gene. The CDR3 covers 15 residues. CDR3 loop: CASSYRQGSTDTQYF. CDR3 in DNA: TGTGCCAGCAGTTACAGACAGGGGAGCACAGATACGCAGTATTTT.

This clonotype has more than one count but fewer than ten. The V call is TRBV6-1, the J call TRBJ2-1, with 12 bases fitting TRBD1. Germline CDR1 MNHNS, CDR2 SASEGT. The V and J ends lost 8 bases and 0 bases, in that order; junction bases with no gene match: 8. CDR3 length: 17 amino acids. CDR3: CASLTGQGAFSYNEQFF. CDR3 coding DNA: TGTGCCAGCCTTACGGGACAGGGGGCCTTCTCCTACAATGAGCAGTTCTTC.

The chain couples TRBV29-1 to TRBJ2-5; D is perhaps TRBD1 or TRBD2 (6 bases each). The DNA end is a closer match to TRBJ2-1, so the J assignment may be wrong. The CDR3 consists of 12 residues. Germline V lookup: CDR1 SQVTM, CDR2 ANQGSEA. The CDR3 sequence: CSSRRGDNEQFF. The CDR3 DNA reads as TGCAGCTCACGAAGGGGGGACAATGAGCAGTTCTTC.

This clonotype was observed a handful of times. This rearrangement joins TRBV12-3 or TRBV12-4 to TRBJ2-1; TRBD2 matches at 7 bases. The CDR3 consists of 16 residues. Unmatched junction bases numbered 9, after V lost 4 bases and J lost 3 bases. CDR3 sequence reads: CASSSRLAGVYNEQFF. The CDR3, as DNA: TGTGCCAGCAGTTCCCGTCTGGCGGGGGTCTACAATGAGCAGTTCTTC.

This chain joins TRBV7-6 and TRBJ2-3; no reliable D call. Trimming removed 1 base from V and 0 bases from J, with 8 bases in between. The CDR3 loop spans 15 amino acids. Germline-derived CDR1 and CDR2 are SGHVS and FNYEAQ. The CDR3 protein is CASSLVQSSTDTQYF. In DNA, the CDR3 is TGTGCCAGCAGCTTAGTACAGTCTAGCACAGATACGCAGTATTTT. The full variable domain, its missing parts supplied by reference TRBV7-6 and TRBJ2-3, is GAGVSQSPRYKVTKRGQDVALRCDPISGHVSLYWYRQALGQGPEFLTYFNYEAQQDKSGLPNDRFSAERPEGSISTLTIQRTEQRDSAMYRCASSLVQSSTDTQYFGPGTRLTVL.

This clonotype appeared once. This chain joins TRBV2 and TRBJ2-7; TRBD2 might be the D (5 bases). CDR1 and CDR2 (germline): SNHLY, FYNNEI. Trimming shortened V by 4 bases and J by 7 bases, and 14 bases separated the two germline ends. The CDR3 contains 13 residues. CDR3 sequence: CASSGRINLEQYF. CDR3 in DNA: TGTGCCAGCAGTGGGAGGATTAACCTAGAGCAGTACTTC.

The chain combines TRBV7-2 with TRBJ2-7, with 7 bases fitting TRBD2. V was pared by 3 bases and J by 3 bases, with 20 bases of the junction left unmatched. Per germline, CDR1 SGHTA and CDR2 FQGNSA. The length of the CDR3 is 19 residues. CDR3 loop: CASSFPRITGGLWHYEQYF. The DNA of the CDR3 is TGTGCCAGCAGCTTCCCCCGGATTACGGGAGGTCTTTGGCACTACGAGCAGTACTTC.

This clonotype was observed a handful of times. The V gene is TRBV5-1, the J gene TRBJ2-5; the D gene is possibly TRBD1 (5 bases). V gave up 2 bases and J gave up 5 bases, with 13 bases separating them. Per germline, CDR1 SGHRS and CDR2 YFSETQ. This CDR3 contains 14 residues. The CDR3 DNA follows: TGCGCCAGCAGCTTCGGCAGGGCCGGGGAGACCCAGTACTTC. It is translated as CASSFGRAGETQYF.

This clonotype was seen only a few times. The J gene is TRBJ1-2, the V gene TRBV7-9; the D is unclear. The CDR3 is made up of 12 amino acids. The V end was cut by 8 bases, the J end by 4 bases, with 11 bases between. Germline loops: CDR1 SEHNR, CDR2 FQNEAQ (reference sequence). CDR3: CASGKGSYGYTF. For the CDR3, the DNA is TGTGCCAGCGGTAAGGGATCCTATGGCTACACCTTC.

Only a few counts were recorded for this clonotype. J is TRBJ2-1 and V is TRBV3-1; a weak D match, TRBD1 (6 bases). The J call may be in error: the DNA end matches TRBJ2-5 better. The CDR3 has 12 amino acids. Germline V gene lookup returns CDR1 LGHDT and CDR2 YNNKEL (reference sequence). CDR3 loop: CASSQDRQAQYF. The CDR3 coding sequence is TGTGCCAGCAGCCAAGATCGACAGGCCCAGTACTTC.

This sequence joins TRBV7-9 and TRBJ2-2; D is possibly TRBD1 or TRBD2 (5 bases each). Germline V gene lookup returns CDR1 SEHNR and CDR2 FQNEAQ (reference sequence). CDR3 length: 13 amino acids. Between the trimmed V and J ends, which lost 5 bases and 6 bases, there was a span of 10 bases. CDR3 protein: CASSEMGAGELFF. The CDR3 DNA follows: TGTGCCAGCAGCGAAATGGGGGCCGGGGAGCTGTTTTTT.

This clonotype has at least ten counts. The rearrangement links TRBV7-2 to TRBJ2-1; D may match TRBD1 or TRBD2 (5 bases each). The germline V and J ends were trimmed by 1 base and 9 bases, with 10 bases remaining between them. The CDR3 spans 13 residues. Germline V gene data show CDR1 as SGHTA and CDR2 as FQGNSA. The CDR3 coding sequence is TGTGCCAGCAGCTTAGTTGGGGCGGGTGAGCAGTTCTTC. This codes for CASSLVGAGEQFF. The variable domain in full, with the rest retrieved from reference TRBV7-2 and TRBJ2-1, is GAGVSQSPSNKVTEKGKDVELRCDPISGHTALYWYRQSLGQGLEFLIYFQGNSAPDKSGLPSDRFSAERTGGSVSTLTIQRTQQEDSAVYLCASSLVGAGEQFFGPGTRLTVL.

The chain links TRBV6-2 or TRBV6-3 to TRBJ2-1, with a possible D match to TRBD1 (6 bases). The germline gives CDR1 MNHEY, CDR2 SVGEGT. V dropped 0 bases and J dropped 6 bases, with 15 bases sitting between them. The CDR3 length is 16 residues. The CDR3 is CASSYSMGAFTNEQFF. Here the CDR3 DNA reads TGTGCCAGCAGTTACTCGATGGGGGCCTTTACCAATGAGCAGTTCTTC.

This clonotype was counted between two and nine times. V gene TRBV12-3 or TRBV12-4 combines with J gene TRBJ1-1, with 8 bases aligning to TRBD1. The CDR3 extends over 16 amino acids. The V and J ends lost 8 bases and 1 base, in that order; junction bases with no gene match: 12. The DNA of the CDR3 is TGTGCCAGCCAAACCGACAGGGGAGGGGAGAACACTGAAGCTTTCTTT. As protein: CASQTDRGGENTEAFF.

A few counts support this clonotype. V is TRBV10-2 and J is TRBJ1-5; D not resolved. This CDR3 contains 13 residues. V lost 2 bases and J lost 6, with 8 bases in between. Germline V lookup: CDR1 WSHSY, CDR2 SAAADI. DNA of the CDR3: TGCGCCAGCAGTGAGCAGCGGACTCAGCCCCAGCATTTT. This translates into CASSEQRTQPQHF.

This clonotype came up many times. The V gene is TRBV4-3, the J gene TRBJ2-7; D unclear. This CDR3 is built from 14 residues. CDR1 and CDR2 (germline): LGHNA, YSLEER. V shed 4 bases and J shed 5 bases, with 15 bases lying between them. The CDR3 loop reads CASSLQTSFNEQYF. CDR3 bases: TGCGCCAGCAGCCTCCAGACGTCGTTCAACGAGCAGTACTTC.

V is TRBV6-5 and J is TRBJ2-7; D call uncertain. V was pared by 5 bases and J by 3 bases, with 11 bases between. The germline CDR1 and CDR2 sequences are MNHEY and SVGAGI. The CDR3 is 13 residues long. The CDR3: CASSRHGNYEQYF. CDR3 coding DNA: TGTGCCAGCAGTCGACACGGAAACTACGAGCAGTACTTC.

This rearrangement joins TRBV21-1 to TRBJ1-1. TRBV21-1 is noted as a pseudogene. CDR3 length equals 14 residues. The CDR3 region has the DNA TGTGCCAGCAGCAAAGGCGACAGGAACACTGAAGCTTTCTTT. It yields the protein CASSKGDRNTEAFF.